These 30 T cell receptor beta chains share one sample of origin, sequenced in a study of vaccination effects on CD4 cells after COVID-19. Before sequencing, viral peptide pools were used by the ViraFEST assay to expand antigen-specific CD4+ T cells. The authors isolated CD4+ T cells after 9 to 10 days of culture. The person's infection with SARS-CoV-2, confirmed by PCR, took place between March and December 2020. Their target antigens are unknown. Only in-frame clones appear in the TCRdb table, and some are missing; sequencing was by immunoSEQ multiplex PCR. The data hold 22,000 or so clones, with over 70% observed a single time. The sample consisted of CD4+ T cells from PBMCs cultured with a peptide pool, taken before COVID-19 vaccination. The source of these receptors is a human donor who had a prior SARS-CoV-2 infection.

The genes are TRBV7-2 and TRBJ2-7, with D perhaps being TRBD1 or TRBD2 (5 bases each). V lost 3 bases, J lost 5 bases, and 11 bases lay in between. The CDR3 is 13 amino acids. The germline gives CDR1 SGHTA, CDR2 FQGNSA. As DNA, the CDR3 is TGTGCCAGCAGCTTTGCAGGGACGAACGAGCAGTACTTC. This encodes CASSFAGTNEQYF.

The chain joins TRBV24-1 to TRBJ2-2, with D perhaps assigned TRBD1 or TRBD2 (6 bases each). The V gene's germline CDR1 is KGHDR and CDR2 SFDVKD. The CDR3 length is 16 residues. As DNA, the CDR3 is TGTGCAAAAAGGGGGGCATTGGGGGATTGGACCGGGGAGCTGTTTTTT. Translation gives CAKRGALGDWTGELFF.

The chain joins TRBV2 to TRBJ2-3; weak D call: TRBD2 (5 bases). V dropped 5 bases and J dropped 6 bases, with 9 bases sitting between them. The CDR3 has 12 residues. Germline V gene sequence: CDR1 SNHLY, CDR2 FYNNEI. The CDR3 protein is CASSSGVDTQYF. In nucleotides, the CDR3 is TGTGCCAGCAGTTCCGGGGTCGATACGCAGTATTTT.

The genes are TRBV10-3 and TRBJ2-7; D not certain. CDR3 length equals 15 residues. Germline V gives CDR1 ENHRY, CDR2 SYGVKD. V gave up 0 bases and J gave up 5 bases, with 14 bases separating them. The CDR3 nucleotides are TGTGCCATCAGTGAGTCGAGGACCGTAGGCGACGAGCAGTACTTC. Translating it yields CAISESRTVGDEQYF.

The chain combines TRBV9 with TRBJ1-2; 12 nucleotides line up with TRBD1. The length of the CDR3 is 18 residues. The V gene's germline CDR1 is SGDLS and CDR2 YYNGEE. V was clipped by 4 bases and J by 7 bases; unmatched bases: 17. DNA of the CDR3: TGTGCCAGCAGCCCTCAAGGGACAGGGGGCTTAGGTCGCCGTGGCTACACCTTC. Translating gives CASSPQGTGGLGRRGYTF.

The chain is built from TRBV2 and TRBJ1-5; a possible D gene is TRBD1 (5 bases). From germline, CDR1 is SNHLY and CDR2 FYNNEI. This CDR3 spans 13 amino acids. V lost 0 bases, J lost 12 bases, and 12 bases lay in between. Here the CDR3 reads CASSEARQNNQHF. CDR3 coding DNA: TGTGCCAGCAGTGAAGCTCGACAGAATAACCAGCATTTT.

Written as DNA, the CDR3 is TGTGCCAGCAGCCCACGCCGTCTTCGAGCGGGGGGGCCGTTCTCCTACAATGAGCAGTTCTTC. It specifies CASSPRRLRAGGPFSYNEQFF. The rearrangement links TRBV7-8 to TRBJ2-1, with 10 bases fitting TRBD2. Looked up from germline, CDR1 is SGHVS and CDR2 is FQNEAQ. Trimming took 5 bases from V and 0 from J; bases not matched to a gene: 19. This CDR3 region has 21 residues.

A single count supports this clone. V gene TRBV7-2 combines with J gene TRBJ1-1; tentatively, D is TRBD1 (5 bases). The CDR3 consists of 13 residues. With 2 bases removed from V and 4 bases from J, the gap between germline ends came to 8 bases. CDR1 is SGHTA and CDR2 is FQGNSA in the germline V gene. The CDR3 here is CASSLLGVTEAFF. CDR3 in DNA: TGTGCCAGCAGCTTATTAGGGGTCACTGAAGCTTTCTTT. Combining the CDR3 with reference TRBV7-2 and TRBJ1-1 gives the whole variable domain GAGVSQSPSNKVTEKGKDVELRCDPISGHTALYWYRQSLGQGLEFLIYFQGNSAPDKSGLPSDRFSAERTGGSVSTLTIQRTQQEDSAVYLCASSLLGVTEAFFGQGTRLTVV.

The chain's CDR3 is CASSLSGTPLGTDTQYF. DNA of the CDR3: TGTGCCAGCAGCTTAAGCGGGACGCCCCTCGGCACAGATACGCAGTATTTT. This chain connects TRBV5-6 to TRBJ2-3; 7 bases match TRBD2. The CDR3 extends over 17 amino acids. V shed 2 bases, J shed 1 base, and the junction held 10 bases outside the gene matches. Germline assignment: CDR1 SGHDT and CDR2 YYEEEE.

The rearrangement joins TRBV20-1 to TRBJ2-3; no firm D call. Germline-derived CDR1 and CDR2 are DFQATT and SNEGSKA (reference sequence). V was pared by 6 bases and J by 6 bases, with 10 bases between. The CDR3 covers 11 residues. CDR3 coding DNA: TGCAGTGCCGGTTATGTCGATACGCAGTATTTT. Amino acid sequence: CSAGYVDTQYF.

The rearrangement joins TRBV2 to TRBJ2-3; tentative D call: TRBD2 (5 bases). The V gene lost 5 bases and the J gene lost 5 bases, with 11 bases spanning the gap. This CDR3 comprises 13 residues. Germline V gene data show CDR1 as SNHLY and CDR2 as FYNNEI. The CDR3 protein is CASSYFREDTQYF. The CDR3 region has the DNA TGTGCCAGCAGTTACTTCCGGGAAGATACGCAGTATTTT.

This clone has more than one count but fewer than ten. V usage is TRBV30 and J usage is TRBJ1-2, with unresolved D. CDR1 is GTSNPN, CDR2 SVGIG, per germline (reference sequence). Deletions cut 0 bases from V and 7 bases from J, with 15 bases between. The CDR3 is 14 residues long. The CDR3 sequence: CAWSVGLRLGGYTF. CDR3 coding DNA: TGTGCCTGGAGTGTCGGGTTAAGGTTGGGTGGCTACACCTTC.

CDR3 in DNA: TGTGCCAGCAGCTGGGACAGGGCGCTTGGGACCCAGTACTTC. Its protein is CASSWDRALGTQYF. This sequence joins TRBV5-6 and TRBJ2-5; 9 bases are a match to TRBD1. J was trimmed by 7 bases and V by 3 bases; bases with no gene match: 7. The CDR3 consists of 14 residues. Looked up from germline, CDR1 is SGHDT and CDR2 is YYEEEE.

CDR3 coding DNA: TGTGCCAGCAGGCTCTATGACGAGCAGTACTTC. Its translation is CASRLYDEQYF. The gene calls are TRBV28 and TRBJ2-7; D is unclear. Germline lookup yields CDR1 MDHEN and CDR2 SYDVKM. The CDR3 loop spans 11 amino acids. V gave up 6 bases and J gave up 5 bases, with 8 bases separating them.

CDR3 region: CASRRTGFNSPLHF. DNA of the CDR3: TGTGCCAGCAGAAGAACAGGGTTTAATTCACCCCTCCACTTT. This chain connects TRBV28 to TRBJ1-6; tentative D call: TRBD1 (6 bases). V lost 6 bases and J lost 6, with 12 bases in between. CDR1 is MDHEN and CDR2 is SYDVKM in the germline V gene. The CDR3 contains 14 residues.

The chain uses TRBV30 and TRBJ1-2, with D unclear. The CDR3 spans 12 residues. Per the germline V gene, CDR1 is GTSNPN and CDR2 is SVGIG (reference sequence). V gave up 2 bases and J gave up 1 base, with 5 bases separating them. The CDR3 protein is CAWSSNNYGYTF. In nucleotides, the CDR3 is TGTGCCTGGAGTTCGAATAACTATGGCTACACCTTC.

The count of this clone is one. This rearrangement joins TRBV19 to TRBJ1-1, with TRBD1 as a possible D gene (5 bases). The ends were cut back, 7 bases at V and 1 base at J, with 10 bases in the middle. Germline CDR1 reads LNHDA; CDR2 reads SQIVND (reference sequence). The CDR3 is 13 amino acids. CDR3 sequence reads: CASTLRGNTEAFF. The CDR3, as DNA: TGTGCCAGTACCCTGAGGGGGAACACTGAAGCTTTCTTT.

The chain uses TRBV4-1 and TRBJ1-5; 12 positions agree with TRBD1. The CDR3 covers 19 residues. The junction had 9 bases not matched to a gene; V was cut back by 1 base and J by 2 bases. Germline loops: CDR1 MGHRA, CDR2 YSYEKL. This CDR3 reads CASSQGPGQGALGNQPQHF. The CDR3 DNA reads as TGCGCCAGCAGCCAAGGACCGGGACAGGGGGCTTTAGGCAATCAGCCCCAGCATTTT.

CDR3 sequence (DNA): TGTGCCAGCAGCTTAAACGGTCCCCCAGAGGATACGCAGTATTTT. It yields the protein CASSLNGPPEDTQYF. The chain is built from TRBV7-3 and TRBJ2-3; the D is unclear. The CDR3 totals 15 residues. CDR1 and CDR2 from the germline V gene are SGHTA and FQGTGA. V shed 1 base and J shed 6 bases, with 14 bases lying between them.

This clone is a singleton in its sample. The chain recombines TRBV2 with TRBJ1-2; D is perhaps TRBD1 (5 bases). With 4 bases removed from V and 2 bases from J, the gap between germline ends came to 8 bases. The CDR3 has 13 amino acids. The V gene's germline CDR1 is SNHLY and CDR2 FYNNEI. CDR3 bases: TGTGCCAGCAGTGGTAGGGGCAACTATGGCTACACCTTC. Protein sequence: CASSGRGNYGYTF.

This chain joins TRBV28 and TRBJ1-5, with D unresolved. V was trimmed by 7 bases and J by 2 bases, leaving 6 bases between them. The CDR3 spans 12 residues. Germline lookup yields CDR1 MDHEN and CDR2 SYDVKM. The CDR3 loop is CASKEGNQPQHF. The CDR3 bases are TGTGCCAGCAAAGAAGGCAATCAGCCCCAGCATTTT.

The rearrangement links TRBV11-2 to TRBJ1-6, with D unresolved. The ends were cut back, 3 bases at V and 7 bases at J, with 13 bases in the middle. Germline V lookup: CDR1 SGHAT, CDR2 FQNNGV. The CDR3 consists of 15 residues. Here the CDR3 reads CASSFEAAANSPLHF. The CDR3 coding sequence is TGTGCCAGCAGCTTCGAGGCGGCGGCAAATTCACCCCTCCACTTT. Full variable domain (missing parts from reference TRBV11-2 and TRBJ1-6): EAGVAQSPRYKIIEKRQSVAFWCNPISGHATLYWYQQILGQGPKLLIQFQNNGVVDDSQLPKDRFSAERLKGVDSTLKIQPAKLEDSAVYLCASSFEAAANSPLHFGNGTRLTVT.

This chain joins TRBV27 and TRBJ2-7, with D unresolved. Germline CDR1 MNHEY, CDR2 SMNVEV (reference sequence). Trimming took 2 bases from V and 2 from J, leaving 10 bases between them. The CDR3 sequence is 14 residues long. As DNA, the CDR3 is TGTGCCAGCAGTTTAAGAGATAACGCCTACGAGCAGTACTTC. It codes for CASSLRDNAYEQYF.

This sequence joins TRBV6-5 and TRBJ2-7, with D hard to call. CDR1 is MNHEY, CDR2 SVGAGI, per germline. This CDR3 has 14 amino acids. Trimming left V 6 bases short and J 2 bases short, with 14 bases between. The CDR3 coding sequence is TGTGCCAGCAGACCTACCGGACGGGCCTACGAGCAGTACTTC. Protein sequence: CASRPTGRAYEQYF.

This sequence joins TRBV7-6 and TRBJ2-7; no reliable D call. The V gene lost 2 bases and the J gene lost 0 bases, with 17 bases spanning the gap. This CDR3 comprises 17 residues. Germline V gene sequence: CDR1 SGHVS, CDR2 FNYEAQ. CDR3 bases: TGTGCCAGCAGCTTATTTCCGCGGAAACTAAGCTCCTACGAGCAGTACTTC. It translates to CASSLFPRKLSSYEQYF.

This rearrangement joins TRBV2 to TRBJ2-5; perhaps TRBD1 as D (5 bases). Trimming shortened V by 10 bases and J by 4 bases, and 16 bases separated the two germline ends. Germline V CDR1 and CDR2: SNHLY, FYNNEI. The CDR3 extends over 13 amino acids. The DNA for the CDR3 is TGTGCCACCCTACCCCAGGGCCTAGAGACCCAGTACTTC. Encoded protein: CATLPQGLETQYF.

This clone has just a few counts. V and J are TRBV7-2 and TRBJ2-7, with 9 nucleotides matching TRBD2. V dropped 2 bases and J dropped 6; count of bases not matched to a gene: 5. The length of the CDR3 is 14 residues. Germline V gives CDR1 SGHTA, CDR2 FQGNSA. CDR3 sequence: CASSLTKREVEQYF. The CDR3 nucleotides are TGTGCCAGCAGCTTAACAAAGCGGGAGGTCGAGCAGTACTTC.

V is TRBV12-3 or TRBV12-4 and J is TRBJ2-5; TRBD2 might be the D (6 bases). CDR3 length: 13 residues. The ends were cut back, 3 bases at V and 4 bases at J, with 9 bases in the middle. The DNA of the CDR3 is TGTGCCAGCAGTTTGGAGGGTGGAGAGACCCAGTACTTC. This gives the protein CASSLEGGETQYF.

This clone came up once. The gene calls are TRBV5-1 and TRBJ2-5; 8 bases agree with TRBD2. This CDR3 has 14 amino acids. V trimming: 5 bases; J trimming: 2 bases; junction bases outside the gene matches: 5. Germline V gene data show CDR1 as SGHRS and CDR2 as YFSETQ. The CDR3 spells CASRLLAVQETQYF. As DNA, the CDR3 is TGCGCCAGCAGATTACTAGCGGTACAAGAGACCCAGTACTTC. Variable domain in full (rest from reference TRBV5-1 and TRBJ2-5): KAGVTQTPRYLIKTRGQQVTLSCSPISGHRSVSWYQQTPGQGLQFLFEYFSETQRNKGNFPGRFSGRQFSNSRSEMNVSTLELGDSALYLCASRLLAVQETQYFGPGTRLLVL.

This clone appeared a few times. The chain joins TRBV28 to TRBJ1-2, with 11 bases identical to TRBD1. This CDR3 is built from 14 residues. With V trimmed by 10 bases and J by 6 bases, 10 bases remained unmatched. CDR1 MDHEN and CDR2 SYDVKM come from the germline V gene. CDR3 residues: CATNGQGATDGYTF. In DNA, the CDR3 is TGTGCCACCAATGGACAGGGGGCCACGGATGGCTACACCTTC.